Listed below are T cell receptor beta chains from one sample, sequenced in a study of regulatory T cells in long-lasting Graves disease. TCRdb processed the multiplex PCR reads anew with MiXCR; each CDR3 protein has one entry. The sample records approximately 360,000 distinct CDR3 sequences, 20% to 25% being singletons. Sequenced here: peripheral blood mononuclear cells (PBMCs), sampled when the disease was refractory, from a patient treated with antithyroid drugs. These receptor sequences come from a woman in her thirties or forties with Graves disease. The CDR3 runs from the conserved cysteine through the conserved F or W. The order of the fields is clone size, V gene, D gene, J gene, CDR3 protein, CDR3 DNA. D genes are given only for firm matches. Clone size is given for some rows only: seen once, a few or many times, or a class if the clone is expanded.

clone_size: many; v_call: TRBV7-2; d_call: TRBD2; j_call: TRBJ2-1; cdr3_aa: CASSLQLAGGDEQFF; cdr3_nt: TGTGCCAGCAGCTTACAACTAGCGGGAGGCGATGAGCAGTTCTTC
clone_size: many; v_call: TRBV11-1; d_call: .; j_call: TRBJ1-1; cdr3_aa: CASSSPGGALNTEAFF; cdr3_nt: TGTGCCAGCAGCTCTCCGGGGGGGGCTCTGAACACTGAAGCTTTCTTT
clone_size: many; v_call: TRBV12-3/TRBV12-4; d_call: .; j_call: TRBJ1-1; cdr3_aa: CASSRRGRGEAFF; cdr3_nt: TGTGCCAGCAGCCGCCGGGGCCGGGGTGAAGCTTTCTTT
clone_size: many; v_call: TRBV6-1; d_call: TRBD1; j_call: TRBJ1-6; cdr3_aa: CASSAQGVFSPLHF; cdr3_nt: TGTGCCAGCAGTGCGCAGGGGGTTTTTTCACCCCTCCACTTT
clone_size: many; v_call: TRBV2; d_call: .; j_call: TRBJ2-2; cdr3_aa: CASSEFGLGSGELFF; cdr3_nt: TGTGCCAGCAGTGAATTCGGGCTCGGATCCGGGGAGCTGTTTTTT
clone_size: many; v_call: TRBV12-3/TRBV12-4; d_call: .; j_call: TRBJ2-5; cdr3_aa: CASISGGEETQYF; cdr3_nt: TGTGCCAGCATCTCCGGCGGGGAAGAGACCCAGTACTTC
clone_size: few; v_call: TRBV3-1; d_call: TRBD2; j_call: TRBJ2-7; cdr3_aa: CASSPQAGVAREQYF; cdr3_nt: TGTGCCAGCAGCCCTCAAGCGGGAGTTGCGCGGGAGCAGTACTTC
clone_size: many; v_call: TRBV24-1; d_call: TRBD1; j_call: TRBJ1-2; cdr3_aa: CATSDQGQYGYTF; cdr3_nt: TGTGCCACCAGTGATCAGGGACAGTATGGCTACACCTTC
clone_size: many; v_call: TRBV28; d_call: .; j_call: TRBJ2-7; cdr3_aa: CASSQDGSEQYF; cdr3_nt: TGTGCCAGCAGTCAAGACGGGAGCGAGCAGTACTTC
clone_size: .; v_call: TRBV11-2; d_call: TRBD1; j_call: TRBJ2-7; cdr3_aa: CASSSRTGEYEQYF; cdr3_nt: TGTGCCAGCAGCTCCAGGACAGGGGAATACGAGCAGTACTTC
clone_size: .; v_call: TRBV5-1; d_call: .; j_call: TRBJ2-3; cdr3_aa: CASSSRPASTDTQYF; cdr3_nt: TGCGCCAGCAGCTCCCGACCCGCTAGCACAGATACGCAGTATTTT
clone_size: many; v_call: TRBV6-1; d_call: .; j_call: TRBJ2-7; cdr3_aa: CATSLDSLSEQYF; cdr3_nt: TGTGCCACCTCGTTGGACAGTCTCAGCGAGCAGTACTTC
clone_size: few; v_call: TRBV7-9; d_call: TRBD1; j_call: TRBJ2-6; cdr3_aa: CASRPDRGENSGANVLTF; cdr3_nt: TGTGCCAGCCGCCCCGACAGGGGAGAGAACTCTGGGGCCAACGTCCTGACTTTC
clone_size: .; v_call: TRBV5-4; d_call: .; j_call: TRBJ1-1; cdr3_aa: CASSLGIEAFF; cdr3_nt: TGTGCCAGCAGCTTGGGGATCGAAGCTTTCTTT
clone_size: many; v_call: TRBV12-3/TRBV12-4; d_call: TRBD1; j_call: TRBJ2-2; cdr3_aa: CASSFGQAGELFF; cdr3_nt: TGTGCCAGCAGTTTTGGACAGGCCGGGGAGCTGTTTTTT
clone_size: few; v_call: TRBV29-1; d_call: .; j_call: TRBJ2-7; cdr3_aa: CSVAQPYEQYF; cdr3_nt: TGCAGCGTTGCACAGCCCTACGAGCAGTACTTC
clone_size: many; v_call: TRBV7-2; d_call: TRBD1; j_call: TRBJ1-4; cdr3_aa: CASSWTGKNEKLFF; cdr3_nt: TGTGCCAGCAGCTGGACAGGAAAAAATGAAAAACTGTTTTTT
clone_size: once; v_call: TRBV7-2; d_call: .; j_call: TRBJ2-7; cdr3_aa: CASSLATGRYEQYF; cdr3_nt: TGTGCCAGCAGCTTAGCGACAGGGAGGTACGAGCAGTACTTC
clone_size: many; v_call: TRBV28; d_call: TRBD1; j_call: TRBJ2-7; cdr3_aa: CATKGVMGTVTYEQYF; cdr3_nt: TGTGCCACTAAAGGGGTTATGGGGACAGTTACCTACGAGCAGTACTTC
clone_size: many; v_call: TRBV4-2; d_call: .; j_call: TRBJ2-7; cdr3_aa: CASSQDPHSYEQYF; cdr3_nt: TGTGCCAGCAGCCAAGATCCGCACTCCTACGAGCAGTACTTC
clone_size: .; v_call: TRBV12-3/TRBV12-4; d_call: TRBD1; j_call: TRBJ1-1; cdr3_aa: CASRSGGMNTEAFF; cdr3_nt: TGTGCCAGCAGGTCAGGGGGTATGAACACTGAAGCTTTCTTT
clone_size: .; v_call: TRBV7-9; d_call: TRBD2; j_call: TRBJ2-7; cdr3_aa: CASSLVPSGNYEQYF; cdr3_nt: TGTGCCAGCAGCTTAGTCCCTAGCGGGAACTACGAGCAGTACTTC
clone_size: few; v_call: TRBV12-3/TRBV12-4; d_call: TRBD2; j_call: TRBJ2-1; cdr3_aa: CASRGRGAGYNEQFF; cdr3_nt: TGTGCCAGCAGGGGGCGGGGGGCGGGCTACAATGAGCAGTTCTTC
clone_size: many; v_call: TRBV2; d_call: TRBD1; j_call: TRBJ2-5; cdr3_aa: CASQTDRAETQYF; cdr3_nt: TGTGCCAGCCAGACCGACAGGGCCGAGACCCAGTACTTC
clone_size: few; v_call: TRBV5-1; d_call: .; j_call: TRBJ1-5; cdr3_aa: CASSLGTTGNQPQHF; cdr3_nt: TGCGCCAGCAGCCTGGGGACAACGGGCAATCAGCCCCAGCATTTT
clone_size: many; v_call: TRBV7-2; d_call: .; j_call: TRBJ1-1; cdr3_aa: CASSLLSRTVGNTEAFF; cdr3_nt: TGTGCCAGCAGCTTACTCTCAAGGACAGTAGGGAACACTGAAGCTTTCTTT
clone_size: many; v_call: TRBV2; d_call: .; j_call: TRBJ1-5; cdr3_aa: CASSDGRALRGDQPQHF; cdr3_nt: TGTGCCAGCAGTGATGGCAGGGCATTACGGGGGGATCAGCCCCAGCATTTT
clone_size: .; v_call: TRBV19; d_call: .; j_call: TRBJ1-1; cdr3_aa: CASSPRGEGVDRAKAFF; cdr3_nt: TGTGCCAGTAGCCCAAGAGGGGAAGGGGTGGACCGTGCGAAAGCTTTCTTT
clone_size: .; v_call: TRBV5-4; d_call: .; j_call: TRBJ2-5; cdr3_aa: CASSLVHQQETQYF; cdr3_nt: TGTGCCAGCAGCCTAGTACATCAGCAAGAGACCCAGTACTTC
clone_size: many; v_call: TRBV28; d_call: .; j_call: TRBJ2-5; cdr3_aa: CASWNGKETQYF; cdr3_nt: TGTGCCAGCTGGAACGGTAAAGAGACCCAGTACTTC
clone_size: .; v_call: TRBV28; d_call: .; j_call: TRBJ2-7; cdr3_aa: CASSLFPGTAGSNEQYF; cdr3_nt: TGTGCCAGCAGTTTATTCCCTGGGACCGCCGGTTCCAACGAGCAGTACTTC
clone_size: few; v_call: TRBV29-1; d_call: TRBD1; j_call: TRBJ1-2; cdr3_aa: CSAVTGGGYTF; cdr3_nt: TGCAGCGCCGTGACAGGGGGTGGCTACACCTTC
clone_size: many; v_call: TRBV28; d_call: .; j_call: TRBJ1-2; cdr3_aa: CASTRVAYGYTF; cdr3_nt: TGTGCCAGCACCAGGGTTGCCTATGGCTACACCTTC
clone_size: .; v_call: TRBV19; d_call: .; j_call: TRBJ2-1; cdr3_aa: CASSIDPDNNEQFF; cdr3_nt: TGTGCCAGTAGTATAGACCCAGACAACAATGAGCAGTTCTTC
clone_size: .; v_call: TRBV19; d_call: TRBD1; j_call: TRBJ1-4; cdr3_aa: CASSPGTGNQLFF; cdr3_nt: TGTGCCAGTTCTCCCGGGACAGGGAATCAACTGTTTTTT
clone_size: few; v_call: TRBV19; d_call: .; j_call: TRBJ2-3; cdr3_aa: CASSMWLAARGGTQYF; cdr3_nt: TGTGCCAGTAGTATGTGGCTAGCGGCCAGGGGAGGCACGCAGTATTTT
clone_size: few; v_call: TRBV29-1; d_call: .; j_call: TRBJ1-5; cdr3_aa: CSVASGLGQPQHF; cdr3_nt: TGCAGCGTTGCCTCAGGGTTGGGTCAGCCCCAGCATTTT
clone_size: few; v_call: TRBV27; d_call: .; j_call: TRBJ2-2; cdr3_aa: CASSFQGSTGELFF; cdr3_nt: TGTGCCAGCAGTTTCCAGGGTAGTACCGGGGAGCTGTTTTTT
clone_size: few; v_call: TRBV11-2; d_call: .; j_call: TRBJ1-5; cdr3_aa: CASSFLDTRNQPQHF; cdr3_nt: TGTGCCAGCAGCTTCCTCGACACCCGCAATCAGCCCCAGCATTTT
clone_size: many; v_call: TRBV11-2; d_call: .; j_call: TRBJ1-4; cdr3_aa: CASRPLRGARRVDEKLFF; cdr3_nt: TGTGCCAGCAGGCCCCTGAGGGGGGCGCGCCGAGTGGATGAAAAACTGTTTTTT
clone_size: few; v_call: TRBV30; d_call: .; j_call: TRBJ2-7; cdr3_aa: CAWSVWNSYEQYF; cdr3_nt: TGTGCCTGGAGTGTTTGGAACTCCTACGAGCAGTACTTC